Presented here are 16 T cell receptor beta chains from one specimen sequenced in a study of cytomegalovirus exposure and HLA in healthy donors. The PCR made use of 60 Vbeta and 13 Jbeta primers. Produced via immunoSEQ multiplex PCR; TCRdb's table is partial and in-frame only. The table includes fewer than 90,000 clones, roughly 77% detected once. The specimen sequenced was PBMCs. All receptors derive from a human donor in good health.

Details on this clone: The junction departs from the called germline gene at one end, perhaps through a read error. The V gene is TRBV19, the J gene TRBJ1-2; D gene ambiguous. This CDR3 is 13 amino acids long. The germline CDR1 and CDR2 sequences are LNHDA and SQIVND (reference sequence). This chain's CDR3 is CASSIMGVYGYPF. CDR3 bases: TGTGCCAGTAGTATAATGGGAGTCTATGGCTACCCCTTC.

The chain employs TRBV7-2 and TRBJ2-5, with TRBD2 identical over 11 bases. The CDR3 has 16 residues. From germline, CDR1 is SGHTA and CDR2 FQGNSA. V shed 5 bases and J 2 bases; nucleotides not matched to a gene: 7. CDR3 nucleotides: TGTGCCAGCAGCCGCGCTGGGACTAGCGGACAAGAGACCCAGTACTTC. The encoded protein is CASSRAGTSGQETQYF. Looking up the rest from reference TRBV7-2 and TRBJ2-5 gives the full variable domain: GAGVSQSPSNKVTEKGKDVELRCDPISGHTALYWYRQSLGQGLEFLIYFQGNSAPDKSGLPSDRFSAERTGGSVSTLTIQRTQQEDSAVYLCASSRAGTSGQETQYFGPGTRLLVL.

The rearrangement links TRBV18 to TRBJ2-7; 9 nucleotides line up with TRBD1. In germline, CDR1 is KGHSH, CDR2 LQKENI. This CDR3 region has 16 residues. Unmatched junction bases numbered 3, after V lost 0 bases and J lost 0 bases. The CDR3 spells CASSPPTGGTSYEQYF. DNA of the CDR3: TGTGCCAGCTCACCACCTACAGGGGGCACCTCCTACGAGCAGTACTTC.

Comments on this clone: Relative to the germline gene, one junction end is altered; a read error may explain this. The genes are TRBV7-3 and TRBJ2-2; 13 bases are a match to TRBD2. This CDR3 is built from 16 residues. Germline CDR1 SGHTA, CDR2 FQGTGA. Here the CDR3 reads CASSLTSGGATGELFF. CDR3 coding DNA: TGTGCCAGCAGCCTAACTAGCGGGGGGGCCACCGGGGAGCTGTTTTTT. The full variable domain, rest sourced from reference TRBV7-3 and TRBJ2-2, is GAGVSQTPSNKVTEKGKYVELRCDPISGHTALYWYRQSLGQGPEFLIYFQGTGAADDSGLPNDRFFAVRPEGSVSTLKIQRTERGDSAVYLCASSLTSGGATGELFFGEGSRLTVL.

The chain links TRBV18 to TRBJ2-5; perhaps TRBD1 as D (6 bases). Germline CDR1 is KGHSH and CDR2 is LQKENI. V lost 1 base and J 2 bases, leaving 14 bases between the germline ends. The CDR3 loop spans 16 amino acids. The CDR3 nucleotides read TGTGCCAGCTCACCACTCCAAACAGGGATTCAAGAGACCCAGTACTTC. Translation gives CASSPLQTGIQETQYF.

V is TRBV7-6 and J is TRBJ1-2, with TRBD1 identical over 7 bases. This CDR3 comprises 15 residues. The V segment lost 5 bases and the J segment 0 bases; nucleotides outside the gene matches: 6. The germline CDR1 and CDR2 sequences are SGHVS and FNYEAQ. The CDR3 loop reads CASSALGQANYGYTF. As DNA, the CDR3 is TGTGCCAGCAGCGCCCTAGGACAGGCTAACTATGGCTACACCTTC. Complete variable domain (other parts from reference TRBV7-6 and TRBJ1-2): GAGVSQSPRYKVTKRGQDVALRCDPISGHVSLYWYRQALGQGPEFLTYFNYEAQQDKSGLPNDRFSAERPEGSISTLTIQRTEQRDSAMYRCASSALGQANYGYTFGSGTRLTVV.

The J gene is TRBJ1-1, the V gene TRBV28; possible D gene TRBD1, 6 bases. The V and J ends lost 2 bases and 2 bases respectively, with 12 bases between them. The CDR3 consists of 15 residues. Germline lookup yields CDR1 MDHEN and CDR2 SYDVKM. CDR3 residues: CASSLGGRVNTEAFF. CDR3 nucleotide sequence: TGTGCCAGCAGTTTAGGGGGCCGTGTTAACACTGAAGCTTTCTTT.

This chain uses TRBV19 with TRBJ2-7, with a possible D match to TRBD1 (6 bases). CDR1 is LNHDA and CDR2 is SQIVND in the germline V gene (reference sequence). Trimming pared 4 bases from V and 2 bases from J, leaving 12 bases between. This CDR3 region has 14 residues. The DNA for the CDR3 is TGTGCCAGTAGTAGGGGACACGCAGCCTACGAGCAGTACTTC. It yields the protein CASSRGHAAYEQYF.

The V gene is TRBV2, the J gene TRBJ2-7; D is possibly TRBD2 (5 bases). The CDR3 runs to 13 residues. Germline V gene lookup returns CDR1 SNHLY and CDR2 FYNNEI. Deletions cut 8 bases from V and 5 bases from J, with 16 bases between. In DNA form, the CDR3 reads TGTGCCAGCCGAATGAGGGCTCTACACGAGCAGTACTTC. Encoded protein: CASRMRALHEQYF.

The rearrangement uses TRBV9 and TRBJ1-1; D uncertain. The CDR3 totals 16 residues. V gave up 0 bases and J gave up 3 bases, with 15 bases separating them. Germline CDR1 is SGDLS and CDR2 is YYNGEE. CDR3 protein: CASSVGRSAGDTEAFF. The DNA of the CDR3 is TGTGCCAGCAGCGTAGGGAGGTCAGCCGGGGACACTGAAGCTTTCTTT.

This chain uses TRBV5-1 with TRBJ2-3; 7 bases line up with TRBD1. The germline CDR1 and CDR2 sequences are SGHRS and YFSETQ. Trimming removed 0 bases from V and 4 bases from J; junction bases left unmatched: 5. This CDR3 spans 15 amino acids. The CDR3 is CASSLAAGGPDTQYF. CDR3 nucleotides: TGCGCCAGCAGCTTGGCTGCAGGGGGACCAGATACGCAGTATTTT.

The chain recombines TRBV5-4 with TRBJ2-3; 9 nucleotides match TRBD2. The CDR3 extends over 18 amino acids. V shed 2 bases, J shed 6 bases, and the junction held 16 bases outside the gene matches. Germline CDR1 SGHNT, CDR2 YYREEE (reference sequence). The CDR3 DNA reads TGTGCCAGCAGCTTCGGACAGCGGGGGGCCATTTCCGAGGATACGCAGTATTTT. It specifies CASSFGQRGAISEDTQYF. The entire variable domain, with the rest obtained from reference TRBV5-4 and TRBJ2-3, is as follows: ETGVTQSPTHLIKTRGQQVTLRCSSQSGHNTVSWYQQALGQGPQFIFQYYREEENGRGNFPPRFSGLQFPNYSSELNVNALELDDSALYLCASSFGQRGAISEDTQYFGPGTRLTVL.

The chain has TRBV9 and TRBJ1-2; D gene unclear. The length of the CDR3 is 14 residues. Looked up from germline, CDR1 is SGDLS and CDR2 is YYNGEE. The ends were cut back, 0 bases at V and 5 bases at J, with 11 bases in the middle. CDR3 in amino acids: CASSVEAGEYGYTF. The CDR3 coding sequence is TGTGCCAGCAGCGTAGAGGCCGGGGAGTATGGCTACACCTTC.

The chain employs TRBV6-5 and TRBJ1-2; TRBD1 might be the D (5 bases). CDR1 and CDR2 from the germline V gene are MNHEY and SVGAGI. Trimming took off 2 bases at V and 3 bases at J, with 13 bases between the two ends. This CDR3 is built from 15 residues. The DNA of the CDR3 is TGTGCCAGCAGTTACGCACCGGGGGTCCACTATGGCTACACCTTC. Its translation: CASSYAPGVHYGYTF.

This chain uses TRBV7-8 with TRBJ2-1; 7 bases are shared with TRBD1. This CDR3 has 15 amino acids. The germline gives CDR1 SGHVS, CDR2 FQNEAQ. V lost 7 bases, J lost 7 bases, and 13 bases stayed unmatched. The CDR3 region has the DNA TGTGCCAGCACCGACCCCCGACAGGGTGGAAATGAGCAGTTCTTC. It codes for CASTDPRQGGNEQFF.

V usage is TRBV6-6 and J usage is TRBJ1-1; D possibly corresponds to TRBD1 (6 bases). The V and J ends lost 5 bases and 1 base respectively, with 8 bases between them. CDR1 is MNHNY, CDR2 SVGAGI, per germline (reference sequence). The CDR3 sequence is 13 residues long. CDR3 sequence reads: CASSVGGNTEAFF. The CDR3 coding sequence is TGTGCCAGCAGTGTAGGGGGGAACACTGAAGCTTTCTTT.